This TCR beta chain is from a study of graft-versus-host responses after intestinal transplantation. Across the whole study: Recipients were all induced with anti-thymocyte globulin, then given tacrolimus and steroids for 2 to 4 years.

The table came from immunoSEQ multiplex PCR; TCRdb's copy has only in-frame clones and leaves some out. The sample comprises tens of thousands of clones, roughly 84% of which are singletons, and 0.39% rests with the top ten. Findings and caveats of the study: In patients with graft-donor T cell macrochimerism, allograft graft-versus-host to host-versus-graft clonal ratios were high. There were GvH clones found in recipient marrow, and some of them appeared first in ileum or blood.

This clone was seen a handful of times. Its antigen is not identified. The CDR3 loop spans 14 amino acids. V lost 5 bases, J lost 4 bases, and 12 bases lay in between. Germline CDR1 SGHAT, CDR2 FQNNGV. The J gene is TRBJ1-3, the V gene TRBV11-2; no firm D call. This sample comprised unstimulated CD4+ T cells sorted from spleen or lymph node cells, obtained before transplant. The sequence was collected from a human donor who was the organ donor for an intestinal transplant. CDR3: CASSQTTPGNTIYF. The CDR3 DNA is TGTGCCAGCAGCCAGACAACCCCGGGAAACACCATATATTTT.